This T cell receptor beta chain was captured in a study of OX40 agonist ivuxolimab in advanced cancers. Study-level background: The study enrolled dose-escalation patients with hepatocellular carcinoma, melanoma, renal cell or head and neck cancer.

About this clone: The antigen is not known.

Only in-frame clones appear in the TCRdb table, and some are missing; sequencing was by immunoSEQ multiplex PCR. The data hold roughly 62,000 clones, with 92% observed a single time. With baseline, cycle 4 day 1, and cycle 7 day 1 as timepoints, blood was sampled. Study results and caveats: Certain nonresponders additionally had low normalized T-cell clonal expansion. Compared with CD4+, CD8+ T cells on average had more expanded clones.

The length of the CDR3 is 15 residues. V gave up 2 bases and J gave up 1 base, with 11 bases separating them. Germline V gene lookup returns CDR1 ENHRY and CDR2 SYGVKD. The rearrangement uses TRBV10-3 and TRBJ1-1; possible D gene TRBD1, 6 bases. Sample: CD4+ or CD8+ T cells sorted from blood, taken in a trial of the OX40 agonist ivuxolimab. The sequence was collected from an adult with an advanced solid tumor such as melanoma, head and neck, liver or kidney cancer. The CDR3 region is CAISEPGTPNTEAFF. CDR3 bases: TGTGCCATCAGTGAGCCGGGGACACCGAACACTGAAGCTTTCTTT.